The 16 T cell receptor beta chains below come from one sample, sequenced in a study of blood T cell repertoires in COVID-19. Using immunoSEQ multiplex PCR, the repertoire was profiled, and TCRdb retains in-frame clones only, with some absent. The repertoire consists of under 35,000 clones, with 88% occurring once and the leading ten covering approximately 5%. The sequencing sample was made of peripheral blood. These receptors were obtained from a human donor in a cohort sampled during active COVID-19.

The CDR3 region has the DNA TGTGCCAGCCGGGATCGCGTTCCCCCTAACTATGGCTACACCTTC. The encoded protein is CASRDRVPPNYGYTF. J is TRBJ1-2 and V is TRBV6-5; D is undetermined. The CDR3 runs to 15 residues. V was trimmed by 8 bases and J by 0 bases, leaving 16 bases between them. Germline CDR1 is MNHEY and CDR2 is SVGAGI.

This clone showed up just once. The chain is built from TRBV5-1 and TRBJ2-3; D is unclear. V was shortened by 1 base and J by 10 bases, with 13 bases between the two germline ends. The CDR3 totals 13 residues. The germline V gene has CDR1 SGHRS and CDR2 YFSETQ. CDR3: CASSLTDPRAQYF. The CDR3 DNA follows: TGCGCCAGCAGCTTGACCGATCCCCGGGCGCAGTATTTT.

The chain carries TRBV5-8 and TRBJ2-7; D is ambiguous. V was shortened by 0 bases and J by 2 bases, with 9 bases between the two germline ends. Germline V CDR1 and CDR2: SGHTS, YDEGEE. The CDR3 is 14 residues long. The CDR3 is CASSLAGTAYEQYF. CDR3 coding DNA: TGTGCCAGCAGCTTGGCAGGCACGGCCTACGAGCAGTACTTC.

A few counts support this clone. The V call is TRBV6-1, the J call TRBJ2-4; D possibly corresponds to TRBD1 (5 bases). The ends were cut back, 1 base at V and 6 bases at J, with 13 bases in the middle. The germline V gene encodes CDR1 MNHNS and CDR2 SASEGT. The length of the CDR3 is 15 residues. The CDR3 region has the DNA TGTGCCAGCAGTGAAGTAGCCCAGGGTGGAAACATTCAGTACTTC. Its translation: CASSEVAQGGNIQYF.

CDR3: CASSQDRGFKNIQYF. CDR3 nucleotide sequence: TGCGCCAGCAGCCAAGATAGGGGGTTTAAAAACATTCAGTACTTC. The rearrangement links TRBV4-1 to TRBJ2-4, with a tentative D call TRBD1 (6 bases). V was clipped by 0 bases and J by 4 bases, with 10 bases between them. Germline values: CDR1 MGHRA, CDR2 YSYEKL. The CDR3 is 15 residues long.

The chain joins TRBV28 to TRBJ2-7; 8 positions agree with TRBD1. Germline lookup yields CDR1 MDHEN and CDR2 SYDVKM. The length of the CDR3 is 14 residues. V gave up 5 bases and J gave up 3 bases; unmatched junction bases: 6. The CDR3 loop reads CASSPAGQVYEQYF. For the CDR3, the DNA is TGTGCCAGCAGTCCGGCGGGACAGGTCTACGAGCAGTACTTC. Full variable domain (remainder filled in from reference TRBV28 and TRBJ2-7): DVKVTQSSRYLVKRTGEKVFLECVQDMDHENMFWYRQDPGLGLRLIYFSYDVKMKEKGDIPEGYSVSREKKERFSLILESASTNQTSMYLCASSPAGQVYEQYFGPGTRLTVT.

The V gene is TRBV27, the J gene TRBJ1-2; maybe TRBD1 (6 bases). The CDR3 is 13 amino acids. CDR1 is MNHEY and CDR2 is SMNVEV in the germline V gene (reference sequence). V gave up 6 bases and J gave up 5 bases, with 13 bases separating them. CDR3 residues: CASSPGVSYGYTF. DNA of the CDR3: TGTGCCAGCAGCCCAGGGGTTAGTTATGGCTACACCTTC.

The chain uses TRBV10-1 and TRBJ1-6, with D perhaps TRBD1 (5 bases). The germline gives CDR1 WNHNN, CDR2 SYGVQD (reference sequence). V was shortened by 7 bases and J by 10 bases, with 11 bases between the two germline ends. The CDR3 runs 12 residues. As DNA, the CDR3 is TGCGCCAGCACAGGGCAGGGCTCACCCCTCCACTTT. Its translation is CASTGQGSPLHF.

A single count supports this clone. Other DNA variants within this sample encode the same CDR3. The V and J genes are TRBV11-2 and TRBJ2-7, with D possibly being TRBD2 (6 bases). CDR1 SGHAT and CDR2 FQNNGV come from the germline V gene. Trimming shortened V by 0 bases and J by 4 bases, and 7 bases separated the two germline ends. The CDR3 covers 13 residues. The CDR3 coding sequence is TGTGCCAGCAGCTTAGATCGGGAGTACGAGCAGTACTTC. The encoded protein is CASSLDREYEQYF.

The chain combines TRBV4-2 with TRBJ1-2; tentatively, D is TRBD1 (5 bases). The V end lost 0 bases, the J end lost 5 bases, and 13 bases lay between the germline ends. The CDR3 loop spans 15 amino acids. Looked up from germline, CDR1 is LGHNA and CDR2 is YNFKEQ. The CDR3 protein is CASSQDLNRGYGYTF. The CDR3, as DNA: TGTGCCAGCAGCCAAGATCTTAACCGGGGGTATGGCTACACCTTC.

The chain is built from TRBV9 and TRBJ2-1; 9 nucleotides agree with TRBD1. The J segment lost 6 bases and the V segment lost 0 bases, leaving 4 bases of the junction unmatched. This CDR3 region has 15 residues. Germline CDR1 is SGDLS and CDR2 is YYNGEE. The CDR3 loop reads CASSVDGQGFNEQFF. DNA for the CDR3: TGTGCCAGCAGCGTAGACGGACAGGGGTTCAATGAGCAGTTCTTC.

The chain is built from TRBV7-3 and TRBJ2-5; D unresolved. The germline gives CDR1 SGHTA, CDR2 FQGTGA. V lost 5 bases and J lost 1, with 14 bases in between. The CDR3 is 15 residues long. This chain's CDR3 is CASSPTSSFQETQYF. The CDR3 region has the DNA TGTGCCAGCAGCCCAACTTCGAGTTTCCAAGAGACCCAGTACTTC.

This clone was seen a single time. The DNA of the CDR3 is TGCGCCAGCAGCCAAGATCCCATCGGGGAGCTGTTTTTT. Translating it yields CASSQDPIGELFF. J is TRBJ2-2 and V is TRBV4-1; the D is unclear. Looked up from germline, CDR1 is MGHRA and CDR2 is YSYEKL. Trimming removed 0 bases at V and 7 bases at J, with 6 bases between. This CDR3 region has 13 residues.

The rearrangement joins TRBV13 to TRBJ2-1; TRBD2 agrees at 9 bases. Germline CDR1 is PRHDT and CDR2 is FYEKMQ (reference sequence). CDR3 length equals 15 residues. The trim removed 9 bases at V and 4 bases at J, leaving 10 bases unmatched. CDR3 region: CASSHLRGGYNEQFF. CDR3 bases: TGTGCCAGTTCCCATTTGCGGGGGGGATACAATGAGCAGTTCTTC.

The CDR3 protein is CATTTSGASYEQYF. The CDR3 coding sequence is TGTGCCACCACCACTAGCGGGGCCTCCTACGAGCAGTACTTC. The chain couples TRBV6-5 to TRBJ2-7, with 10 bases that match TRBD2. The CDR3 is 14 residues long. Per the germline V gene, CDR1 is MNHEY and CDR2 is SVGAGI. Trimming cost V 10 bases and J 0 bases; bases outside gene matches: 6.

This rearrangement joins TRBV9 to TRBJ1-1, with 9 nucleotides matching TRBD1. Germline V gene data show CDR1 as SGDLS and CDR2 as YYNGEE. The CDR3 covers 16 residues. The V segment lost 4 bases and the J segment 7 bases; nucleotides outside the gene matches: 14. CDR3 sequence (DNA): TGTGCCAGCAGCCTCCGGACAGGGGCCGGTAAGGATGAAGCTTTCTTT. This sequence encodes CASSLRTGAGKDEAFF.